The 10 T cell receptor beta chains reported below all come from one sample, sequenced in a study of T cells in Graves' hyperthyroidism and ophthalmopathy. The investigators amplified TCR beta CDR3 regions from RNA transcripts. The primer set for the first-round RT-PCR of the TCR CDR3 was HTBI. TCRdb fed the multiplex PCR reads into MiXCR, producing one record per CDR3 protein. Seen here are approximately 410,000 distinct CDR3 sequences, 14% to 15% observed once, and the top ten hold roughly 13%. The sequencing input was blood. The receptor source for this set is a man between 18 and 35 years old with Graves' ophthalmopathy.

This clonotype was counted a few times. The genes are TRBV5-1 and TRBJ2-7; D is unresolved. CDR3 length: 14 amino acids. V was shortened by 3 bases and J by 3 bases, with 13 bases between the two germline ends. The germline CDR1 and CDR2 sequences are SGHRS and YFSETQ. The CDR3 region is CASSSYDGNYEQYF. CDR3 nucleotides: TGCGCCAGCAGCTCGTACGACGGAAACTACGAGCAGTACTTC. Looking up the rest from reference TRBV5-1 and TRBJ2-7 gives the full variable domain: KAGVTQTPRYLIKTRGQQVTLSCSPISGHRSVSWYQQTPGQGLQFLFEYFSETQRNKGNFPGRFSGRQFSNSRSEMNVSTLELGDSALYLCASSSYDGNYEQYFGPGTRLTVT.

This clonotype has only a few counts. A much larger clone sits a single nucleotide away, making a read error possible. This chain uses TRBV7-9 with TRBJ2-3; D ambiguous. The CDR3 covers 12 residues. Germline loops: CDR1 SEHNR, CDR2 FQNEAQ (reference sequence). With 3 bases removed from V and 5 bases from J, the gap between germline ends came to 6 bases. CDR3 residues: CASSLSVDTQYF. The CDR3 coding sequence is TGTGCCAGCAGCTTGTCGGTAGATACGCAGTATTTT.

This clonotype was observed at least ten times. The rearrangement uses TRBV5-1 and TRBJ2-7, with D tentatively TRBD1 (5 bases). Between the trimmed V and J ends, which lost 2 bases and 3 bases, there was a span of 15 bases. The germline CDR1 and CDR2 sequences are SGHRS and YFSETQ. CDR3 length: 15 amino acids. The CDR3 DNA is TGCGCCAGCAGCTTAGAACGTTGGACATACTACGAGCAGTACTTC. Its translation is CASSLERWTYYEQYF. Full variable domain (missing parts from reference TRBV5-1 and TRBJ2-7): KAGVTQTPRYLIKTRGQQVTLSCSPISGHRSVSWYQQTPGQGLQFLFEYFSETQRNKGNFPGRFSGRQFSNSRSEMNVSTLELGDSALYLCASSLERWTYYEQYFGPGTRLTVT.

V is TRBV28 and J is TRBJ2-2; D not certain. Germline CDR1 reads MDHEN; CDR2 reads SYDVKM. The CDR3 covers 14 residues. Deletions cut 3 bases from V and 5 bases from J, with 10 bases between. CDR3 sequence: CASSFGRSTGELFF. The CDR3 DNA reads TGTGCCAGCAGTTTCGGGCGATCGACCGGGGAGCTGTTTTTT.

This chain links TRBV10-3 with TRBJ2-2; 10 bases match TRBD2. V shed 6 bases and J 0 bases; nucleotides not matched to a gene: 4. Germline CDR1 is ENHRY and CDR2 is SYGVKD. The CDR3 is 16 amino acids. The CDR3 region has the DNA TGTGCCATCAGGAGAGCGGGAGGGGCGAACACCGGGGAGCTGTTTTTT. Residues: CAIRRAGGANTGELFF.

This clonotype was observed a handful of times. The chain uses TRBV7-6 and TRBJ2-7, with D possibly TRBD1 on 5 matching bases. This CDR3 contains 14 residues. Germline V gene sequence: CDR1 SGHVS, CDR2 FNYEAQ. Trimming removed 0 bases from V and 3 bases from J, with 9 bases in between. The CDR3 DNA reads TGTGCCAGCAGCTTAGCCCCCAGGGACTACGAGCAGTACTTC. Translation gives CASSLAPRDYEQYF.

This clonotype has just a few counts. The chain has TRBV5-1 and TRBJ2-2; D gene ambiguous. This CDR3 is 13 amino acids long. CDR1 is SGHRS, CDR2 YFSETQ, per germline. V gave up 5 bases and J gave up 4 bases, with 9 bases separating them. This chain's CDR3 is CASRYSSTGELFF. The CDR3, as DNA: TGCGCCAGCAGATATAGCAGCACCGGGGAGCTGTTTTTT.

This clonotype occurred many times. The chain carries TRBV3-1 and TRBJ2-1; a possible D gene is TRBD1 (6 bases). Trimming took 1 base from V and 7 from J, leaving 17 bases between them. Germline V gene sequence: CDR1 LGHDT, CDR2 YNNKEL (reference sequence). The CDR3 length is 16 residues. CDR3 loop: CASSQVLYLRGNEQFF. In nucleotides, the CDR3 is TGTGCCAGCAGCCAAGTTCTCTATCTTAGGGGGAATGAGCAGTTCTTC.

This clonotype has at least ten counts. This sequence joins TRBV29-1 and TRBJ1-2, with 8 nucleotides matching TRBD1. V was pared by 8 bases and J by 2 bases, with 7 bases of the junction left unmatched. The germline V gene has CDR1 SQVTM and CDR2 ANQGSEA. This CDR3 has 13 amino acids. CDR3 region: CSTRTGSNYGYTF. CDR3 DNA sequence: TGCAGCACCCGGACAGGGAGCAACTATGGCTACACCTTC.

The chain couples TRBV20-1 to TRBJ2-3; 15 bases align to TRBD2. This CDR3 comprises 19 residues. V trimming: 6 bases; J trimming: 1 base; junction bases outside the gene matches: 14. In germline, CDR1 is DFQATT, CDR2 SNEGSKA (reference sequence). CDR3 protein: CSAYGLAGGPRIGTDTQYF. In DNA, the CDR3 is TGCAGTGCCTACGGACTAGCGGGGGGGCCTAGGATTGGCACAGATACGCAGTATTTT.